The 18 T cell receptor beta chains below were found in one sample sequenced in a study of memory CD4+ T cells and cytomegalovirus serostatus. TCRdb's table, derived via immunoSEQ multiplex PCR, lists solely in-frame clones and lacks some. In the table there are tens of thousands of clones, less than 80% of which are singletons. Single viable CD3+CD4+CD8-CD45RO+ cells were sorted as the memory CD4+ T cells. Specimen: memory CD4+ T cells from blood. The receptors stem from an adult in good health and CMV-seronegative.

The CDR3 DNA reads TGTGCCAGCACCCCCCGGCCCGGCAGCTCCTACAATGAGCAGTTCTTC. Its protein product is CASTPRPGSSYNEQFF. The chain combines TRBV5-8 with TRBJ2-1, with D unclear. This CDR3 region has 16 residues. Germline V gene sequence: CDR1 SGHTS, CDR2 YDEGEE. V lost 6 bases and J 0 bases, leaving 16 bases between the germline ends.

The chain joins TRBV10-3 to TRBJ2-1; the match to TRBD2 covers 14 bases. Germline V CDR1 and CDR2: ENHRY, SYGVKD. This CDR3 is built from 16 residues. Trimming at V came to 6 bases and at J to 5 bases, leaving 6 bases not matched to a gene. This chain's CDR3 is CAISAGLAGADNEQFF. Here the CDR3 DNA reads TGTGCCATCAGCGCGGGACTAGCGGGAGCGGACAATGAGCAGTTCTTC.

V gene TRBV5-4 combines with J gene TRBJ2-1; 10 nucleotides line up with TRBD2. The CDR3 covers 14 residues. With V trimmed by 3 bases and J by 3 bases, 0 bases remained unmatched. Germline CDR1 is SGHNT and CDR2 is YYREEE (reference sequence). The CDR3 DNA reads TGTGCCAGCAGCTGGACTAGCGGCTACAATGAGCAGTTCTTC. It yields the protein CASSWTSGYNEQFF.

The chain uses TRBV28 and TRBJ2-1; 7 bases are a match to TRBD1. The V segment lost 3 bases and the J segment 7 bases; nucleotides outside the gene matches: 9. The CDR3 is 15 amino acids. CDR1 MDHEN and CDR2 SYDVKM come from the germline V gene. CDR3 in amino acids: CASSLMAGGGNEQFF. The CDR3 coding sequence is TGTGCCAGCAGTTTGATGGCAGGGGGTGGGAATGAGCAGTTCTTC.

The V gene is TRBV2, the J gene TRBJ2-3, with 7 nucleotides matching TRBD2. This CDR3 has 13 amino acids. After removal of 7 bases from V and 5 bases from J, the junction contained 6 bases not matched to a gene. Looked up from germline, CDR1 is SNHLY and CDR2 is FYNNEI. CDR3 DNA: TGTGCCAGCATAGAACTAGCGATAGATACGCAGTATTTT. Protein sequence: CASIELAIDTQYF.

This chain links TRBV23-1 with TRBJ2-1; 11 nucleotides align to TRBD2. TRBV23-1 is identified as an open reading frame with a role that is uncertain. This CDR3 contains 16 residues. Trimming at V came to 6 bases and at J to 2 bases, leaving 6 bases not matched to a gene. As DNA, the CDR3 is TGCGCCAGCAGGCTAGCGGGAGGCCCAGCCTACAATGAGCAGTTCTTC. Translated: CASRLAGGPAYNEQFF.

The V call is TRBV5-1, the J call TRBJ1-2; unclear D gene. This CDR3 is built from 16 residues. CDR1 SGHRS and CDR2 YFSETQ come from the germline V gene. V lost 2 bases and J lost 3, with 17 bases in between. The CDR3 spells CASSFGAAQWDYGYTF. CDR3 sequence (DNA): TGCGCCAGCAGCTTTGGAGCAGCCCAGTGGGACTATGGCTACACCTTC.

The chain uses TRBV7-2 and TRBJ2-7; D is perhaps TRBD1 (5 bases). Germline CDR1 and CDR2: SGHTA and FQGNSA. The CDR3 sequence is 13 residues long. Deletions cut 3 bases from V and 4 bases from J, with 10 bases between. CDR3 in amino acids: CASSFTPGYEQYF. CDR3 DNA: TGTGCCAGCAGCTTTACCCCAGGGTACGAGCAGTACTTC.

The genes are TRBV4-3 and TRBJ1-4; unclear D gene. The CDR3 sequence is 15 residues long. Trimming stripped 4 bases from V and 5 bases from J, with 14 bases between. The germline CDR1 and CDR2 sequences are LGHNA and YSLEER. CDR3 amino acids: CASSRRSILNEKLFF. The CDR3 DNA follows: TGCGCCAGCAGCCGCAGGAGTATACTAAATGAAAAACTGTTTTTT.

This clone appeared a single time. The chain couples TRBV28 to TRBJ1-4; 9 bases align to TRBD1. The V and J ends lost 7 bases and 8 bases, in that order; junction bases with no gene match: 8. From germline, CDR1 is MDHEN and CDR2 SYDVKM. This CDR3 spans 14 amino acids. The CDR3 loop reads CASTSGQGGEKLFF. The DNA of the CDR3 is TGTGCCAGCACCTCGGGACAGGGAGGCGAAAAACTGTTTTTT.

The CDR3 bases are TGTGCCAGCAGTTACGACCAGGGGGCTCAGCCCCAGCATTTT. This sequence encodes CASSYDQGAQPQHF. The chain recombines TRBV6-5 with TRBJ1-5, with 8 bases identical to TRBD1. The CDR3 consists of 14 residues. Germline CDR1 and CDR2: MNHEY and SVGAGI. V trimming: 2 bases; J trimming: 6 bases; junction bases outside the gene matches: 3.

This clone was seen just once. The CDR3 is CASLQGLAPSSYNEQFF. The CDR3 DNA is TGTGCCAGCCTGCAGGGACTAGCGCCGAGCTCCTACAATGAGCAGTTCTTC. The J gene is TRBJ2-1, the V gene TRBV7-9; TRBD2 matches at 10 bases. Germline V gene sequence: CDR1 SEHNR, CDR2 FQNEAQ (reference sequence). The ends lost 8 bases at V and 0 bases at J; junction bases unmatched: 10. This CDR3 is 17 amino acids long.

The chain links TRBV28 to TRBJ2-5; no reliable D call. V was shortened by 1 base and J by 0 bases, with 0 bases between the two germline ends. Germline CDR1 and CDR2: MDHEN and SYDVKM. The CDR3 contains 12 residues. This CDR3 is CASSLYQETQYF. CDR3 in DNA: TGTGCCAGCAGTTTATACCAAGAGACCCAGTACTTC.

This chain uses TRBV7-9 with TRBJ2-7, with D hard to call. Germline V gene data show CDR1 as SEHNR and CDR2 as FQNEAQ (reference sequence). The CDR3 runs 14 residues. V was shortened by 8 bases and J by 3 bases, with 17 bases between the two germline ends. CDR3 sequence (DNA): TGTGCCAGCTCACGAGGTGGGGTCAACTACGAGCAGTACTTC. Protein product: CASSRGGVNYEQYF.

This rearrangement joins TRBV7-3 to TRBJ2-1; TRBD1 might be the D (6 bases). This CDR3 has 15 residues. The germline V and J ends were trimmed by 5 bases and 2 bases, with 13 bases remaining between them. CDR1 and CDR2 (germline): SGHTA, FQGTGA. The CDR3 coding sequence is TGTGCCAGCAGCCCCCGTCAGGGGACCTACAATGAGCAGTTCTTC. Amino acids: CASSPRQGTYNEQFF.

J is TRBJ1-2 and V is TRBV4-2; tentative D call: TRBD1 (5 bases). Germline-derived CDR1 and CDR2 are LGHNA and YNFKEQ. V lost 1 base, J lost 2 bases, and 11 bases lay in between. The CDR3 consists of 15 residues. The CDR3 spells CASSQVGESNYGYTF. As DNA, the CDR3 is TGTGCCAGCAGCCAAGTAGGGGAGTCCAACTATGGCTACACCTTC.

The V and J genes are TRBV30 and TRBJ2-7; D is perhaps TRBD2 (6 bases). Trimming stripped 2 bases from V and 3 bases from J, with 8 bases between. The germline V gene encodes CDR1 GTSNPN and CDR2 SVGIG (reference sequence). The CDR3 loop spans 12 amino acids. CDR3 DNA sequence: TGTGCCTGGAGTTCGGGGGTCTACGAGCAGTACTTC. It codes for CAWSSGVYEQYF.

The CDR3 coding sequence is TGTGCCAGCAGCGGACTCGATAGGACCGGGGAGCTGTTTTTT. Its translation: CASSGLDRTGELFF. The chain joins TRBV6-1 to TRBJ2-2; D possibly corresponds to TRBD2 (5 bases). CDR3 length equals 14 residues. From germline, CDR1 is MNHNS and CDR2 SASEGT. Trimming took 6 bases from V and 5 from J, leaving 13 bases between them.